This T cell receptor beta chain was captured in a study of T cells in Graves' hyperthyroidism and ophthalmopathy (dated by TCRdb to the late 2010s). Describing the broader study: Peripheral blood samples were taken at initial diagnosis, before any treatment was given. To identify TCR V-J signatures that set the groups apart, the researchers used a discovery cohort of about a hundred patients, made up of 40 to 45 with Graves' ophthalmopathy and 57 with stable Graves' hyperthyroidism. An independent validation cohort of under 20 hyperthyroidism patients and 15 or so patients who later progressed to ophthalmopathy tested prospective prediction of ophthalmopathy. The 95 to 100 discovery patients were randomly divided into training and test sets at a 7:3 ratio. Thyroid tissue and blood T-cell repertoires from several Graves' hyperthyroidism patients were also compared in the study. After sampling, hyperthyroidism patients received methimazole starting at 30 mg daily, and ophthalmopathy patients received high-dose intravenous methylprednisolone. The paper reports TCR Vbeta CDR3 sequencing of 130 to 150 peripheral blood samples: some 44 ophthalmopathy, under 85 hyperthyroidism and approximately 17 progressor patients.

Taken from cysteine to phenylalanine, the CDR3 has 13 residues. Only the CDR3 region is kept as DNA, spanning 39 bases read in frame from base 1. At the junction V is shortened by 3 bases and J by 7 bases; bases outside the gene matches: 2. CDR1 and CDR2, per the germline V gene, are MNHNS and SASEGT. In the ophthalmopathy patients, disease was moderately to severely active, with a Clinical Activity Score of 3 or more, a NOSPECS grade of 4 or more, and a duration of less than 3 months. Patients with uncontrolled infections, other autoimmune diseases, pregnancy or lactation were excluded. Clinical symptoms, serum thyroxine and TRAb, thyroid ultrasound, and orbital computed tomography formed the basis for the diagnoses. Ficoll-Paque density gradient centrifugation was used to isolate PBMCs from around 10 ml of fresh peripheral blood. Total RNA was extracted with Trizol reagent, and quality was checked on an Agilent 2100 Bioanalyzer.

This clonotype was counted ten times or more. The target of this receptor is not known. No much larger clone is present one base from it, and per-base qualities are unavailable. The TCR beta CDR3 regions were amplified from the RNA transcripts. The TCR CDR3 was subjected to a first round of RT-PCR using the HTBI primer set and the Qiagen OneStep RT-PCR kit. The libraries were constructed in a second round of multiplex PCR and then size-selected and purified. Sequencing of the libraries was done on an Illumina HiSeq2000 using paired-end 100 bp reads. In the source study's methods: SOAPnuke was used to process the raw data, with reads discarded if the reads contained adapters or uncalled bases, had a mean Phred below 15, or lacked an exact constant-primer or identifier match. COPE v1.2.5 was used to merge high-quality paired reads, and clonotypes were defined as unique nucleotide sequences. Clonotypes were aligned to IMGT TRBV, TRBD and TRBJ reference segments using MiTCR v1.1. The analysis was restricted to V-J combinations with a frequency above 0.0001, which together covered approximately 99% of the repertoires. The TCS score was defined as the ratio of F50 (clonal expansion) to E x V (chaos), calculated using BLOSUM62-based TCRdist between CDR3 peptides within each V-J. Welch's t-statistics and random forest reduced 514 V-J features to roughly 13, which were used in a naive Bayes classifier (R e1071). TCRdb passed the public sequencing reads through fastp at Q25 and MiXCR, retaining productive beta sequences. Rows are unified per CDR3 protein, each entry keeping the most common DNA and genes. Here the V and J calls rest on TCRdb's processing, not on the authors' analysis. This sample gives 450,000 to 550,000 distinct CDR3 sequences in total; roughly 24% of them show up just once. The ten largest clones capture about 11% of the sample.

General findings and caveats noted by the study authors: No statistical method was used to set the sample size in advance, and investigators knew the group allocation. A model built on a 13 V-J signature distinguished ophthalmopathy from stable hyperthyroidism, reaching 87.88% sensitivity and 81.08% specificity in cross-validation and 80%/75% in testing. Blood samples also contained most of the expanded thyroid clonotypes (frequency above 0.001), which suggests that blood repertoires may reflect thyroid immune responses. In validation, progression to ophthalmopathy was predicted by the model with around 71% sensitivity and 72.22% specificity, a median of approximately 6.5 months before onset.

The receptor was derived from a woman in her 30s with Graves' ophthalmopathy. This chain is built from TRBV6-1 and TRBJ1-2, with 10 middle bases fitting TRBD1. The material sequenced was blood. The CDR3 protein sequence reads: CASSETGGFGYTF. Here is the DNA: TGTGCCAGCAGTGAGACAGGGGGCTTTGGCTACACCTTC.